A selection of T cell receptor beta chains follows, all from one sample in a study of human CD4 T cells and Enterobacteriaceae. Assay used: immunoSEQ multiplex PCR; TCRdb lists only in-frame clones, some missing. The table includes tens of thousands of clones, roughly 80% detected once. The sequenced material came from memory CD4+ T cells from blood. These receptors originate from a human donor in good health. Both conserved end residues are part of each CDR3. A D gene is named only where the DNA matches it firmly. Part of the rows lack a size; the others show once, few, many or a class for expanded clones.

>TRBJ2-2|.|TRBV9|.
CASSVPDFPNTGELFF
TGTGCCAGCAGCGTGCCGGACTTCCCGAACACCGGGGAGCTGTTTTTT
>TRBJ2-7|.|TRBV2|TRBD1
CASRDRTYEQYF
TGTGCCAGCCGGGACAGGACATACGAGCAGTACTTC
>TRBJ1-1|.|TRBV11-3|.
CASSLQDTEAFF
TGTGCCAGCAGCTTGCAGGACACTGAAGCTTTCTTT
>TRBJ1-3|.|TRBV4-2|.
CASSQESIVSGNTIYF
TGTGCCAGCAGCCAAGAATCTATTGTCTCTGGAAACACCATATATTTT
>TRBJ1-5|.|TRBV19|.
CASSMGSNQPQHF
TGTGCCAGTAGTATGGGGAGCAATCAGCCCCAGCATTTT
>TRBJ2-5|.|TRBV5-1|.
CATDLAGTGETQYF
TGCGCCACCGATTTAGCCGGGACTGGGGAGACCCAGTACTTC
>TRBJ1-2|.|TRBV11-3|.
CASSSGARGYYGYTF
TGTGCCAGCAGCTCAGGAGCGAGAGGTTACTATGGCTACACCTTC
>TRBJ2-7|.|TRBV7-9|.
CASSLAGQTPEQYF
TGTGCCAGCAGCTTAGCGGGACAAACACCCGAGCAGTACTTC
>TRBJ2-1|.|TRBV7-9|.
CASSPVRLARTIEQFF
TGTGCCAGCAGCCCCGTGCGGCTAGCGAGAACCATTGAGCAGTTCTTC
>TRBJ1-1|few|TRBV30|.
CAWSVGLNTEAFF
TGTGCCTGGAGTGTAGGGCTTAACACTGAAGCTTTCTTT
>TRBJ1-1|few|TRBV4-2|.
CASSQEGVSYTEAFF
TGTGCCAGCAGCCAAGAGGGTGTGTCCTACACTGAAGCTTTCTTT
>TRBJ1-1|.|TRBV27|.
CASSLRMNTEAFF
TGTGCCAGCAGTTTGAGGATGAACACTGAAGCTTTCTTT
>TRBJ1-4|.|TRBV4-1|.
CASSQERQLFF
TGCGCCAGCAGCCAAGAGCGGCAACTGTTTTTT
>TRBJ2-1|.|TRBV7-2|TRBD2
CASSLAGTSGVNEQFF
TGTGCCAGCAGCTTAGCCGGGACTAGCGGGGTTAATGAGCAGTTCTTC
>TRBJ1-5|.|TRBV28|.
CASGPHSSNQPQHF
TGTGCCAGCGGGCCCCACAGTAGCAATCAGCCCCAGCATTTT
>TRBJ2-1|.|TRBV5-6|.
CASSWGTETNEQFF
TGTGCCAGCAGCTGGGGGACCGAAACCAATGAGCAGTTCTTC
>TRBJ2-5|.|TRBV6-1|.
CASARGGQETQYF
TGTGCCAGCGCTAGGGGAGGCCAAGAGACCCAGTACTTC
>TRBJ1-3|.|TRBV18|.
CASSPGLAASGNTIYF
TGTGCCAGCTCACCAGGGCTGGCCGCCTCTGGAAACACCATATATTTT
>TRBJ1-5|.|TRBV6-5|TRBD1
CASRATGNQPQHF
TGTGCCAGCAGGGCGACAGGGAATCAGCCCCAGCATTTT
>TRBJ1-5|.|TRBV27|.
CASQPGRANQPQHF
TGTGCCAGCCAACCTGGGAGGGCAAATCAGCCCCAGCATTTT
>TRBJ1-6|.|TRBV11-2|TRBD1
CASSFRGKSPLHF
TGTGCCAGCAGCTTCAGGGGGAAATCACCCCTCCACTTT
>TRBJ2-7|.|TRBV10-2|.
CASSAPGLISYEQYF
TGCGCCAGCAGTGCCCCGGGGCTCATCTCCTACGAGCAGTACTTC
>TRBJ1-5|.|TRBV2|TRBD1
CASTRGDRAGQPQHF
TGTGCCAGCACCCGCGGAGACAGGGCGGGTCAGCCCCAGCATTTT
>TRBJ2-5|once|TRBV5-1|.
CASSLPPGRPKETQYF
TGCGCCAGCAGCTTACCTCCGGGACGCCCTAAAGAGACCCAGTACTTC
>TRBJ2-1|.|TRBV9|TRBD2
CASSPSTSGNEQFF
TGTGCCAGCAGCCCCTCGACTAGCGGCAATGAGCAGTTCTTC
>TRBJ1-2|.|TRBV15|TRBD1
CATSRDRLDRGFYTF
TGTGCCACCAGCAGAGATCGTCTGGACAGGGGTTTCTACACCTTC
>TRBJ1-1|.|TRBV6-1|.
CASKGREKIEAFF
TGTGCCAGCAAGGGCAGGGAGAAAATTGAAGCTTTCTTT
>TRBJ2-5|.|TRBV27|.
CASSFLNGEETQYF
TGTGCCAGCAGTTTTCTAAACGGTGAAGAGACCCAGTACTTC
>TRBJ1-2|.|TRBV7-2|.
CASSPQEDRYGYTF
TGTGCCAGCAGCCCCCAAGAGGACCGCTATGGCTACACCTTC
>TRBJ2-7|.|TRBV5-5|TRBD1
CASSSSSGQTLGQYF
TGTGCCAGCAGCTCGTCGTCGGGACAGACCCTCGGGCAGTACTTC
>TRBJ2-5|.|TRBV6-4|.
CASGVGGRETQYF
TGTGCCAGCGGGGTGGGGGGAAGAGAGACCCAGTACTTC
>TRBJ2-1|.|TRBV11-3|TRBD2
CASSPSTSGGGSEQFF
TGTGCCAGCAGCCCGTCGACTAGCGGGGGGGGTAGTGAGCAGTTCTTC
>TRBJ2-1|.|TRBV5-4|.
CASSWGNQAGNNEQFF
TGTGCCAGCAGCTGGGGGAACCAGGCAGGAAACAATGAGCAGTTCTTC
>TRBJ2-1|.|TRBV7-2|TRBD2
CASSPRLAGLSYNEQFF
TGTGCCAGCAGCCCAAGACTAGCGGGGCTTTCCTACAATGAGCAGTTCTTC
>TRBJ2-5|.|TRBV7-2|TRBD2
CASSSANLGLAGGETQYF
TGTGCCAGCAGCTCAGCCAACCTGGGACTAGCGGGAGGTGAGACCCAGTACTTC
>TRBJ2-3|.|TRBV7-8|.
CASSLDLVEMTQYF
TGTGCCAGCAGCTTAGATCTGGTGGAGATGACGCAGTATTTT
>TRBJ1-2|once|TRBV10-3|TRBD1
CAITPDRTANYGYTF
TGTGCCATCACTCCGGACAGGACCGCTAACTATGGCTACACCTTC
>TRBJ2-1|.|TRBV5-1|TRBD2
CASSLRGGGGNNEQFF
TGCGCCAGCAGCTTGAGAGGCGGGGGTGGAAACAATGAGCAGTTCTTC
>TRBJ2-2|.|TRBV28|TRBD1
CASSRRGSTGELFF
TGTGCCAGCAGTCGCAGGGGGAGCACCGGGGAGCTGTTTTTT
>TRBJ1-5|.|TRBV7-9|.
CASSLSQNQPQHF
TGTGCCAGCAGCTTATCACAGAATCAGCCCCAGCATTTT
>TRBJ2-7|.|TRBV11-2|TRBD1
CASSLGQAHEQYF
TGTGCCAGCAGTCTCGGACAGGCCCACGAGCAGTACTTC
>TRBJ2-3|.|TRBV10-1|TRBD2
CASSGTSGGPDTQYF
TGCGCCAGCAGTGGGACTAGCGGGGGTCCCGATACGCAGTATTTT
>TRBJ1-3|.|TRBV7-3|.
CASSFDRNTIYF
TGTGCCAGCAGCTTTGACAGAAACACCATATATTTT
>TRBJ1-1|.|TRBV29-1|.
CSGVGPGLNTEAFF
TGCAGCGGCGTCGGCCCGGGCTTGAACACTGAAGCTTTCTTT
>TRBJ1-1|.|TRBV30|.
CAWTQRQNTEAFF
TGTGCCTGGACCCAGCGGCAGAACACTGAAGCTTTCTTT
>TRBJ2-2|.|TRBV7-8|.
CASTLDSGTGELFF
TGTGCCAGCACCCTGGACAGCGGCACCGGGGAGCTGTTTTTT
>TRBJ1-2|.|TRBV2|.
CASTSDRHGYTF
TGTGCCAGCACCTCGGACAGACATGGCTACACCTTC
>TRBJ1-6|.|TRBV2|TRBD1
CASRYKTGGDYNSPLHF
TGTGCCAGCAGATATAAGACAGGGGGCGACTATAATTCACCCCTCCACTTT
>TRBJ2-5|.|TRBV5-1|TRBD2
CASSLGLAGETIQETQYF
TGCGCCAGCAGCTTGGGGCTAGCGGGAGAAACGATTCAAGAGACCCAGTACTTC
>TRBJ2-7|.|TRBV5-1|.
CASSTRQALTYEQYF
TGCGCCAGCAGCACTCGCCAGGCCCTAACCTACGAGCAGTACTTC
>TRBJ2-7|.|TRBV5-1|.
CASSFRSGTSSSYEQYF
TGCGCCAGCAGCTTTCGGAGCGGGACATCAAGCTCCTACGAGCAGTACTTC
>TRBJ1-3|.|TRBV5-4|TRBD1
CASSPGTARGHTIYF
TGTGCCAGCAGCCCCGGGACAGCAAGAGGACACACCATATATTTT
>TRBJ2-7|once|TRBV9|TRBD2
CASSVALGTSVEQYF
TGTGCCAGCAGCGTAGCTCTCGGGACTAGCGTGGAGCAGTACTTC
>TRBJ2-7|medium-sized|TRBV5-5|TRBD1
CASSLQGAYEQYF
TGTGCCAGCAGCTTACAGGGGGCCTACGAGCAGTACTTC